This entry describes one TCR beta chain. No cognate antigen has been identified for it. Base quality data are lacking; no much larger clone is found one base away. Genomic DNA was isolated from the sorted cells so that the TCRbeta CDR3 region could be sequenced. The immunoSEQ Assay was used to sequence the TCRbeta CDR3 regions. TCRdb provides this immuneACCESS table in a form limited to in-frame rearrangements. Some clones are lacking; in checked studies, under half of them reflect an unresolved V gene, and why the rest are absent is not known. Across this sample there are 70,000 to 90,000 clones, with 84% seen only once. The ten biggest clones cover 6.9% of the sample. For CDR1 and CDR2, the germline V gene (reference sequence) lists GTSNPN and SVGIG. Relative to germline, V is missing 5 bases and J is missing 2 bases, with 8 bases of the junction outside any gene match. The CDR3 holds 15 amino acids from the cysteine to the phenylalanine. Only the CDR3 part of the read is kept: 45 bases, read in frame from the first base.

The data derive from a study of OX40 agonist ivuxolimab in advanced cancers. As for the study more broadly: Ivuxolimab, which targeted the costimulatory receptor OX40 (CD134), was an agonistic, fully human IgG2 monoclonal antibody. Intravenous ivuxolimab was administered to patients every 2 weeks at six dose levels: 0.01, 0.1, 0.3, 1.5, 3 and 10 mg/kg. Of the roughly 54 patients in dose escalation, some 20 had hepatocellular carcinoma, some 15 had melanoma, 9 had renal cell carcinoma and 9 had head and neck cancer. In the dose-escalation cohort, 70% to 85% of patients were male, and the mean age was 60 years with a range of about 20 to 80. Patients were allowed to have had prior anti-PD-1, anti-PD-L1 or anti-CTLA-4 therapy, and 30% to 50% of the dose-escalation patients had previously received checkpoint inhibitors. Partial responses occurred in three dose-escalation patients: two with cutaneous melanoma and one with hepatocellular carcinoma. Peripheral TCRbeta sequencing aimed to test whether ivuxolimab altered TCR sequence diversity and caused clonal T-cell expansion. The paper describes the monotherapy dose-escalation part (N = 52 patients) of the phase I trial of ivuxolimab.

The trial excluded patients who had a history of autoimmune disease or were on systemic immunosuppression. Peripheral blood for TCR sequencing was collected from all dose cohorts at baseline, on cycle 4 day 1, and on cycle 7 day 1. Samples were obtained from an open-label, multicenter, first-in-human phase I dose-escalation trial of ivuxolimab. Adults with locally advanced or metastatic melanoma, renal cell, hepatocellular, or head and neck squamous cell carcinoma were enrolled in the trial. Before TCR sequencing, CD4+ and CD8+ T cells were separately sorted from peripheral blood. Overall results and qualifications from the work: Antigen specificity was not determined for the clonally expanded peripheral T cells. Low levels of normalized T-cell clonal expansion were also seen in some patients who did not respond. On average, CD8+ T cells showed more expanded clones than CD4+ T cells after ivuxolimab. Clonal expansion of both CD4+ and CD8+ blood T cells was observed from baseline to week 6 at doses 0.1 to 3.0 mg/kg. Partial responders in the 0.1-3.0 mg/kg groups had among the lowest normalized peripheral clonal expansion, especially among CD8+ T cells.

This chain is built from TRBV30 and TRBJ2-2; 7 nucleotides in the junction match TRBD2. The TCR comes from an adult with an advanced solid tumor such as melanoma, head and neck, liver or kidney cancer. The starting material was CD4+ or CD8+ T cells sorted from blood, obtained in a trial of the OX40 agonist ivuxolimab. The CDR3 has the sequence CAWETGTKNTGELFF. The DNA sequence follows: TGTGCCTGGGAAACCGGGACTAAAAACACCGGGGAGCTGTTTTTT.